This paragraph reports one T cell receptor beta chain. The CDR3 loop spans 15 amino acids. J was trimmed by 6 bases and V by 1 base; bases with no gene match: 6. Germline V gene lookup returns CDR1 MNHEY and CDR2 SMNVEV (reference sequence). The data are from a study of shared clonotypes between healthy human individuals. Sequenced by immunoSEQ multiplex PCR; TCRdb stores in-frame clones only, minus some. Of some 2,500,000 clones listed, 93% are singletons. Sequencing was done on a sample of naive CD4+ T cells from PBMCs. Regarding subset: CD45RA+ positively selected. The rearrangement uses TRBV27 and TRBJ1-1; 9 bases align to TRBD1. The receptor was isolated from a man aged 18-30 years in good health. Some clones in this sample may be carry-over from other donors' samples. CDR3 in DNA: TGTGCCAGCAGTTTATTCGGACAGGGGTTTTCTGAAGCTTTCTTT. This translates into CASSLFGQGFSEAFF.